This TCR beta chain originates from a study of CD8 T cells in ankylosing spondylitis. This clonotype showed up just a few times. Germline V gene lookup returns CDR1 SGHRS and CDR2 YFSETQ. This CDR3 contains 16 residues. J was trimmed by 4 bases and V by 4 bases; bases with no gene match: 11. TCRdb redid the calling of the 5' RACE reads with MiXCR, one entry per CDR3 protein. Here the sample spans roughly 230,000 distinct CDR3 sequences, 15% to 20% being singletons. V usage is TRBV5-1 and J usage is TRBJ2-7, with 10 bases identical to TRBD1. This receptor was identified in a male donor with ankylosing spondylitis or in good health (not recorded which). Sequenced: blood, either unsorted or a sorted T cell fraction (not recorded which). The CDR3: CASSLTPTGGLYEQYF. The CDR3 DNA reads TGCGCCAGCAGCCTCACCCCGACAGGGGGCCTATACGAGCAGTACTTC.